The 23 T cell receptor beta chains presented below share a single source sample, sequenced in a study of shared clonotypes between healthy human individuals. Measured with immunoSEQ multiplex PCR; TCRdb has only the in-frame clones, and not every one. The table includes about a million clones, approximately 80% detected once. The source material was memory CD4+ T cells from PBMCs. As to subset: CD45RA-negative fraction. The receptor source for this set is a man between 18 and 35 years old in good health. Some clones in this sample may be carry-over from other donors' samples.

The chain recombines TRBV6-1 with TRBJ1-1; possible D gene TRBD1, 5 bases. Trimming removed 1 base from V and 3 bases from J, with 15 bases in between. The CDR3 has 16 residues. The germline V gene has CDR1 MNHNS and CDR2 SASEGT. CDR3 coding DNA: TGTGCCAGCAGTGAAGGCGGGCAGGGAGGTGACACTGAAGCTTTCTTT. Translation: CASSEGGQGGDTEAFF.

CDR3 in DNA: TGTGCCAGCAGCTTAGGTGGGACAGGGAGAGGCTACACCTTC. The encoded protein is CASSLGGTGRGYTF. The J gene is TRBJ1-2, the V gene TRBV13, with 9 bases identical to TRBD1. The germline V gene encodes CDR1 PRHDT and CDR2 FYEKMQ (reference sequence). The V segment lost 0 bases and the J segment 8 bases; nucleotides outside the gene matches: 4. CDR3 length: 14 amino acids.

Regarding this clone: The same CDR3 is also encoded by other DNA sequences in this sample. The chain combines TRBV6-1 with TRBJ1-2; D unclear. CDR3 size: 12 residues. V was cut by 1 base and J by 4 bases, with 4 bases left in between. Germline V gene data show CDR1 as MNHNS and CDR2 as SASEGT. For the CDR3, the DNA is TGTGCCAGCAGTGAAGTGGGCTATGGCTACACCTTC. Its protein is CASSEVGYGYTF.

This clone was picked up one time. The chain links TRBV7-9 to TRBJ2-7; D might be TRBD1 (6 bases). The CDR3 has 13 amino acids. Trimming took 5 bases from V and 3 from J, leaving 11 bases between them. In germline, CDR1 is SEHNR, CDR2 FQNEAQ (reference sequence). DNA for the CDR3: TGTGCCAGCAGCCCCCGGGACAACTACGAGCAGTACTTC. This codes for CASSPRDNYEQYF.

Points on this clone: A much larger clone is a single base away; this may be a read error. The sample holds other DNA sequences that translate to the same CDR3. The CDR3: CASSSEGNTEAFF. The CDR3 nucleotides read TGTGCCAGCAGCTCCGAGGGGAACACTGAAGCTTTCTTT. The chain has TRBV7-3 and TRBJ1-1; no clear D gene. There are 13 residues in the CDR3. V dropped 4 bases and J dropped 1 base, with 7 bases sitting between them. Germline loops: CDR1 SGHTA, CDR2 FQGTGA. The variable domain in full, with the rest retrieved from reference TRBV7-3 and TRBJ1-1, is GAGVSQTPSNKVTEKGKYVELRCDPISGHTALYWYRQSLGQGPEFLIYFQGTGAADDSGLPNDRFFAVRPEGSVSTLKIQRTERGDSAVYLCASSSEGNTEAFFGQGTRLTVV.

The chain joins TRBV7-2 to TRBJ2-3; TRBD2 matches 11 bases. V was clipped by 1 base and J by 1 base; unmatched bases: 7. The CDR3 covers 18 residues. Germline CDR1 reads SGHTA; CDR2 reads FQGNSA. The chain's CDR3 is CASSLVSGRASGTDTQYF. The CDR3, as DNA: TGTGCCAGCAGCTTAGTTAGCGGGAGGGCCTCTGGCACAGATACGCAGTATTTT.

The sample holds a few counts of this clone. The chain combines TRBV7-9 with TRBJ2-1, with no clear D. V lost 1 base and J 9 bases, leaving 10 bases between the germline ends. Germline loops: CDR1 SEHNR, CDR2 FQNEAQ (reference sequence). CDR3 length equals 13 residues. CDR3 nucleotide sequence: TGTGCCAGCAGCTTAGACCTACTGGGTGAGCAGTTCTTC. Translated, it gives CASSLDLLGEQFF.

The CDR3 region has the DNA TGTGCCAGTAGTATTGAGGGCCACCGCTATGGCTACACCTTC. Protein product: CASSIEGHRYGYTF. This chain links TRBV19 with TRBJ1-2, with unresolved D. The length of the CDR3 is 14 residues. CDR1 is LNHDA and CDR2 is SQIVND in the germline V gene (reference sequence). Trimming removed 3 bases from V and 4 bases from J, with 12 bases in between.

The V call is TRBV19, the J call TRBJ2-7, with 10 positions matching TRBD2. Unmatched junction bases numbered 10, after V lost 6 bases and J lost 2 bases. The V gene's germline CDR1 is LNHDA and CDR2 SQIVND (reference sequence). The CDR3 contains 16 residues. CDR3 coding DNA: TGTGCCAGTAGCCCCAGCGGGAGGGCCAGGGCCTACGAGCAGTACTTC. Protein sequence: CASSPSGRARAYEQYF.

V and J are TRBV11-2 and TRBJ1-3; D is perhaps TRBD1 (5 bases). Trimming took off 3 bases at V and 0 bases at J, with 21 bases between the two ends. The CDR3 has 19 residues. Germline lookup yields CDR1 SGHAT and CDR2 FQNNGV. CDR3: CASSLFVPQGYSSGNTIYF. Written as DNA, the CDR3 is TGTGCCAGCAGCTTGTTTGTACCCCAGGGATACTCCTCTGGAAACACCATATATTTT.

The J gene is TRBJ2-3, the V gene TRBV7-9; D uncertain. Germline V gene data show CDR1 as SEHNR and CDR2 as FQNEAQ (reference sequence). Trimming took 0 bases from V and 8 from J, leaving 3 bases between them. The length of the CDR3 is 11 residues. The DNA for the CDR3 is TGTGCCAGCAGCTTAGCCGTTACGCAGTATTTT. Its translation is CASSLAVTQYF.

CDR3 in DNA: TGTGCCAGCAGTGGTCGGGTGGCAGGGGCTCAATCTGGGGCCAACGTCCTGACTTTC. Protein: CASSGRVAGAQSGANVLTF. The chain links TRBV6-1 to TRBJ2-6; weak D call: TRBD1 (6 bases). The CDR3 loop spans 19 amino acids. The V and J ends lost 4 bases and 1 base respectively, with 20 bases between them. In germline, CDR1 is MNHNS, CDR2 SASEGT.

V usage is TRBV6-6 and J usage is TRBJ2-3; maybe TRBD1 (5 bases). CDR3 length equals 12 residues. Germline values: CDR1 MNHNY, CDR2 SVGAGI (reference sequence). Deletions cut 6 bases from V and 5 bases from J, with 9 bases between. The CDR3 nucleotides read TGTGCCAGCAGGGCCCAGGGAGATACGCAGTATTTT. Residues: CASRAQGDTQYF.

A note on this clone: This may come from a read error, since a much larger clone is one base off. Other DNA sequences in this sample translate to the same CDR3. The V gene is TRBV4-1, the J gene TRBJ1-1; D is unclear. The CDR3 totals 14 residues. Looked up from germline, CDR1 is MGHRA and CDR2 is YSYEKL. V shed 1 base and J shed 0 bases, with 6 bases lying between them. The CDR3 sequence is CASSQVGLNTEAFF. CDR3 coding DNA: TGCGCCAGCAGCCAAGTTGGACTGAACACTGAAGCTTTCTTT.

The genes are TRBV18 and TRBJ1-1; 7 nucleotides agree with TRBD1. CDR1 is KGHSH and CDR2 is LQKENI in the germline V gene. CDR3 length: 12 amino acids. Trimming removed 5 bases from V and 4 bases from J; junction bases left unmatched: 1. CDR3 sequence reads: CASSGTATEAFF. CDR3 nucleotide sequence: TGTGCCAGCTCAGGGACAGCCACTGAAGCTTTCTTT.

This chain uses TRBV28 with TRBJ2-7; 13 bases match TRBD2. After removal of 5 bases from V and 2 bases from J, the junction contained 6 bases not matched to a gene. The CDR3 is 16 amino acids. Germline values: CDR1 MDHEN, CDR2 SYDVKM. The CDR3 DNA follows: TGTGCCAGCAGTACCCGGACTAGCGGGAGCCCCTACGAGCAGTACTTC. Amino acids: CASSTRTSGSPYEQYF.

The DNA of the CDR3 is TGTGCCAGCAGTCTATCACTACTAGCGGGAACGGGTGAGCAGTTCTTC. Translating it yields CASSLSLLAGTGEQFF. The rearrangement uses TRBV6-6 and TRBJ2-1; 10 bases are a match to TRBD2. Germline V CDR1 and CDR2: MNHNY, SVGAGI (reference sequence). This CDR3 contains 16 residues. J was trimmed by 9 bases and V by 5 bases; bases with no gene match: 13.

This clone was observed a handful of times. The CDR3 sequence: CASSIGTAGGELFF. In nucleotides, the CDR3 is TGCGCCAGCAGCATTGGGACAGCTGGCGGGGAGCTGTTTTTT. The chain links TRBV5-1 to TRBJ2-2; 7 bases are a match to TRBD1. This CDR3 contains 14 residues. Looked up from germline, CDR1 is SGHRS and CDR2 is YFSETQ. The ends lost 4 bases at V and 7 bases at J; junction bases unmatched: 7.

DNA for the CDR3: TGCAGTGCTGAGGGCCAAGAGACCCAGTACTTC. This translates into CSAEGQETQYF. The V call is TRBV20-1, the J call TRBJ2-5, with D maybe TRBD2 (5 bases). Trimming cost V 5 bases and J 1 base, with 5 bases left between them. Germline V gives CDR1 DFQATT, CDR2 SNEGSKA (reference sequence). This CDR3 is 11 amino acids long.

This clone occurred once. V usage is TRBV28 and J usage is TRBJ2-7, with 11 bases that match TRBD2. J lost 6 bases, V lost 6 bases, and 7 bases had no gene match. The CDR3 loop spans 14 amino acids. Germline V gene sequence: CDR1 MDHEN, CDR2 SYDVKM. The CDR3: CASRGTSGGVEQYF. CDR3 nucleotide sequence: TGTGCCAGCAGAGGTACTAGCGGGGGAGTCGAGCAGTACTTC.

For the CDR3, the DNA is TGCAGCGTTGGAGTATTCCAGGGTGGCGAAAAACTGTTTTTT. This translates into CSVGVFQGGEKLFF. V and J are TRBV29-1 and TRBJ1-4, with D possibly being TRBD1 (5 bases). This CDR3 region has 14 residues. Germline lookup yields CDR1 SQVTM and CDR2 ANQGSEA. Deletions cut 4 bases from V and 8 bases from J, with 17 bases between.

The V gene is TRBV27, the J gene TRBJ2-7; D remains ambiguous. The CDR3 consists of 14 residues. Trimming stripped 3 bases from V and 0 bases from J, with 9 bases between. From germline, CDR1 is MNHEY and CDR2 SMNVEV (reference sequence). The CDR3 loop is CASSFATVSYEQYF. DNA for the CDR3: TGTGCCAGCAGTTTTGCCACAGTCTCCTACGAGCAGTACTTC.

This rearrangement joins TRBV5-1 to TRBJ1-1; D not resolved. The CDR3 sequence is 12 residues long. CDR1 and CDR2 from the germline V gene are SGHRS and YFSETQ. The V and J ends lost 0 bases and 10 bases respectively, with 10 bases between them. The CDR3 reads CASSLDSRGAFF. CDR3 DNA sequence: TGCGCCAGCAGCTTGGATAGCCGGGGAGCTTTCTTT.